This record concerns one TCR beta chain sequence. No cognate antigen has been identified for it. Per-base quality was not reported, and no clone a single base away is much larger than it. The data were obtained in a study of CD8 T cells in Susac syndrome (dated 2019 in TCRdb). Regarding the research as a whole: Among the sequenced Susac syndrome patients, 5 or 6 had clinically active disease and roughly eight were in clinical remission. At the time of blood withdrawal, Susac syndrome patients were either therapy-naive, taking corticosteroids (with some also receiving IVIg), or on IVIg alone. The study used repertoire sequencing to test whether antigen drove CD8+ T cell activation and differentiation in Susac syndrome. Clonality of the CD8+ T cell repertoire was compared between about a dozen healthy donors, approximately 14 Susac syndrome patients and around 15 multiple sclerosis patients. General study outcomes and caveats: Clonal expansion was observed in Susac syndrome CD8+ repertoires, with the highest expansion in CD8+ TEMRA cells and greater expansion in clinically active than in remitting patients. Sixteen and five Susac-specific public clones were found in the total CD8+ and CD8+ TEMRA repertoires, respectively. The number of individuals in the TCR sequencing and HLA analysis was acknowledged as relatively small.

V is pruned by 3 bases and J by 6 bases, leaving 15 bases of the junction without a gene match. CDR1 and CDR2 are read off the germline V gene (reference sequence) as LNHNV and YYDKDF. The CDR3 starts with the cysteine, ends with the phenylalanine, and has 17 residues. The only DNA kept is the CDR3, 51 bases in frame from the first base. RNA was extracted using the RNeasy kit, and roughly 0.5 to 1 ug of the RNA was reverse transcribed with random hexamers. TCR beta CDR3 regions were amplified with the immunoSEQ multiplex PCR assay covering 54 Vbeta and 13 Jbeta segments. PCR amplification bias was corrected by using a synthetic template baseline for primer optimization and computational correction. The source study handled its data this way. Reads were annotated to V, D and J genes according to IMGT and were analyzed with immunoSEQ Analyzer, with only productive sequences retained. Clonality was computed as one minus Shannon entropy normalized by log2 of the number of productive unique sequences. For each patient and control, public and private clones were evaluated within the 100 most prevalent clones. Susac-specific clones were defined as absent from healthy and MS cohorts, 850 to 1,300 published viral clones and other ImmuneACCESS disease sequences. Using fastp trimming at Q25 and MiXCR clonotype assembly, TCRdb reanalyzed the public sequencing data and kept in-frame beta chains. Under each unique CDR3 protein, matching rows form one entry showing the most common genes and DNA. The V and J calls were determined by TCRdb, not by the authors. This sample is represented by some 130,000 distinct CDR3 sequences; just under 95% of them were singletons. The ten top clones hold roughly 0.2% of the sample.

Peripheral blood CD8+ and CD4+ T cells from healthy donors, Susac syndrome patients and multiple sclerosis patients were profiled by high-throughput TCR beta sequencing. Susac syndrome patients met recently defined diagnostic criteria for definite or probable disease. Bulk CD8+ and CD4+ T cells were purified by magnetic negative isolation, whereas CD8+ TEMRA cells were enriched by FACS. Blood was drawn into EDTA tubes, processed within 24 hours, and PBMCs were isolated by density gradient centrifugation. PBMCs intended for TCR sequencing were cryopreserved in liquid nitrogen and were subsequently thawed in a 37 degrees C water bath. A purity of at least 90% was achieved for sorted or isolated CD4+, CD8+ and CD8+ TEMRA cells.

The sequence is built from TRBV15 and TRBJ1-2, and 8 bases in between align with TRBD1. The receptor was derived from a human donor with Susac syndrome. Sequencing used CD8+ T cells from PBMCs. The nucleotides are TGTGCCACCAGCAGTCCCGTCGGACAGGGAAGCAGGAATGGCTACACCTTC. Its translation reads: CATSSPVGQGSRNGYTF.